This passage covers 24 T cell receptor beta chains from one sample sequenced in a study of cytotoxic CD8 clonotypes in ibrutinib-treated CLL. The repertoire was sequenced with immunoSEQ multiplex PCR; TCRdb's copy has only in-frame clones and lacks some. The sample includes 100,000 to 150,000 clones, over 75% of them seen just once. This specimen was PBMCs, taken after 24 months of ibrutinib treatment. The receptors were sampled from a human donor with chronic lymphocytic leukemia.

J is TRBJ1-1 and V is TRBV11-2, with D maybe TRBD1 (5 bases). Trimming stripped 5 bases from V and 6 bases from J, with 16 bases between. The germline CDR1 and CDR2 sequences are SGHAT and FQNNGV. This CDR3 spans 14 amino acids. The CDR3 region has the DNA TGTGCCAGCAGCCCGGGGGGTATGATATCTGAAGCTTTCTTT. Translation gives CASSPGGMISEAFF.

V is TRBV7-3 and J is TRBJ2-2; D call uncertain. V was shortened by 6 bases and J by 0 bases, with 8 bases between the two germline ends. The CDR3 sequence is 14 residues long. Germline lookup yields CDR1 SGHTA and CDR2 FQGTGA. CDR3 in DNA: TGTGCCAGCAGACCGGGCACGAACACCGGGGAGCTGTTTTTT. It is translated as CASRPGTNTGELFF.

This chain connects TRBV28 to TRBJ1-2, with D possibly matching TRBD1 (6 bases). Trimming removed 3 bases at V and 8 bases at J, with 19 bases between. The CDR3 totals 15 residues. Germline V gene lookup returns CDR1 MDHEN and CDR2 SYDVKM. CDR3 amino acids: CASSFSSGGGKGYTF. CDR3 sequence (DNA): TGTGCCAGCAGTTTCTCATCCGGAGGGGGTAAGGGCTACACCTTC.

This chain uses TRBV19 with TRBJ2-2; the D gene is possibly TRBD1 (6 bases). Trimming shortened V by 6 bases and J by 3 bases, and 20 bases separated the two germline ends. This CDR3 region has 17 residues. Germline values: CDR1 LNHDA, CDR2 SQIVND (reference sequence). Here the CDR3 reads CASSRVTGGQDTGELFF. Written as DNA, the CDR3 is TGTGCCAGTAGCAGGGTGACTGGGGGCCAGGACACCGGGGAGCTGTTTTTT.

The chain joins TRBV15 to TRBJ1-1; TRBD1 might be the D (5 bases). V lost 3 bases, J lost 4 bases, and 18 bases lay in between. CDR1 is LNHNV and CDR2 is YYDKDF in the germline V gene (reference sequence). The CDR3 sequence is 16 residues long. CDR3 sequence: CATSSPSIGGSTEAFF. CDR3 DNA sequence: TGTGCCACCAGCAGTCCCTCCATCGGGGGGAGCACTGAAGCTTTCTTT. The complete variable domain, with remaining parts taken from reference TRBV15 and TRBJ1-1, reads DAMVIQNPRYQVTQFGKPVTLSCSQTLNHNVMYWYQQKSSQAPKLLFHYYDKDFNNEADTPDNFQSRRPNTSFCFLDIRSPGLGDTAMYLCATSSPSIGGSTEAFFGQGTRLTVV.

This rearrangement joins TRBV6-5 to TRBJ1-2; TRBD1 matches 7 bases. Germline V lookup: CDR1 MNHEY, CDR2 SVGAGI. Losses at the gene ends were 2 bases for V and 4 bases for J; bases not matched to a gene: 7. The CDR3 has 15 residues. The CDR3 coding sequence is TGTGCCAGCAGTTACAGGGGGACAGCAGTCTATGGCTACACCTTC. The encoded protein is CASSYRGTAVYGYTF.

V and J are TRBV30 and TRBJ1-4; 8 bases fit TRBD1. Germline CDR1 and CDR2: GTSNPN and SVGIG (reference sequence). This CDR3 has 14 amino acids. The trim removed 4 bases at V and 5 bases at J, leaving 6 bases unmatched. The CDR3 spells CAWTGGTGNEKLFF. The CDR3 DNA sequence: TGTGCCTGGACGGGCGGGACAGGAAATGAAAAACTGTTTTTT.

The chain recombines TRBV7-2 with TRBJ1-5; D gene uncertain. This CDR3 is 15 amino acids long. The ends were cut back, 1 base at V and 0 bases at J, with 7 bases in the middle. Germline V gene lookup returns CDR1 SGHTA and CDR2 FQGNSA. Here the CDR3 DNA reads TGTGCCAGCAGCTTAGTTGGGAATAGCAATCAGCCCCAGCATTTT. Translating gives CASSLVGNSNQPQHF.

The chain uses TRBV4-3 and TRBJ2-7, with 11 bases fitting TRBD1. V shed 0 bases and J 8 bases; nucleotides not matched to a gene: 6. This CDR3 has 15 amino acids. In germline, CDR1 is LGHNA, CDR2 YSLEER. The CDR3 spells CASSQDRTGGQQQYF. The CDR3 DNA is TGCGCCAGCAGCCAAGACAGGACAGGGGGCCAGCAGCAGTACTTC.

The chain links TRBV9 to TRBJ1-6, with D unclear. Per germline, CDR1 SGDLS and CDR2 YYNGEE. The CDR3 is 13 amino acids. V lost 7 bases and J 6 bases, leaving 11 bases between the germline ends. The CDR3: CASQYRPNSPLHF. CDR3 nucleotides: TGTGCCAGCCAGTACAGACCTAATTCACCCCTCCACTTT.

The chain couples TRBV29-1 to TRBJ1-2, with a tentative D call TRBD1 (5 bases). The CDR3 consists of 12 residues. Per germline, CDR1 SQVTM and CDR2 ANQGSEA. The V end lost 4 bases, the J end lost 4 bases, and 10 bases lay between the germline ends. The CDR3 sequence is CSVVRGTYGYTF. CDR3 nucleotides: TGCAGCGTTGTAAGGGGTACCTATGGCTACACCTTC.

Only one count was recorded for this clone. The chain uses TRBV19 and TRBJ2-2; TRBD1 agrees at 12 bases. Germline V gene lookup returns CDR1 LNHDA and CDR2 SQIVND (reference sequence). The CDR3 is made up of 15 amino acids. V shed 5 bases and J 6 bases; nucleotides not matched to a gene: 4. CDR3 region: CASSARDRGPGELFF. DNA for the CDR3: TGTGCCAGTAGTGCCCGGGACAGGGGGCCCGGGGAGCTGTTTTTT.

The gene calls are TRBV6-1 and TRBJ1-5; the D gene is possibly TRBD1 (5 bases). The V gene's germline CDR1 is MNHNS and CDR2 SASEGT. The CDR3 totals 16 residues. V gave up 3 bases and J gave up 2 bases, with 14 bases separating them. The chain's CDR3 is CASSEMGGSGNQPQHF. In DNA, the CDR3 is TGTGCCAGCAGTGAGATGGGGGGGTCAGGCAATCAGCCCCAGCATTTT.

The rearrangement joins TRBV7-2 to TRBJ1-1; the D is unclear. The CDR3 consists of 14 residues. Trimming pared 5 bases from V and 1 base from J, leaving 11 bases between. Germline V lookup: CDR1 SGHTA, CDR2 FQGNSA. The CDR3 nucleotides are TGTGCCAGCAGCCCGTCATCTCAGAACACTGAAGCTTTCTTT. Translating gives CASSPSSQNTEAFF. The entire variable domain, with the rest obtained from reference TRBV7-2 and TRBJ1-1, is as follows: GAGVSQSPSNKVTEKGKDVELRCDPISGHTALYWYRQSLGQGLEFLIYFQGNSAPDKSGLPSDRFSAERTGGSVSTLTIQRTQQEDSAVYLCASSPSSQNTEAFFGQGTRLTVV.

The V gene is TRBV19, the J gene TRBJ1-2; 10 positions match TRBD1. The germline gives CDR1 LNHDA, CDR2 SQIVND (reference sequence). This CDR3 contains 17 residues. Trimming took 3 bases from V and 8 from J; bases not matched to a gene: 15. The CDR3 DNA reads as TGTGCCAGTAGTATGGGACAGGGGTACCCCCTTGGAGAAGGCTACACCTTC. This codes for CASSMGQGYPLGEGYTF. The variable domain in full, with the rest retrieved from reference TRBV19 and TRBJ1-2, is DGGITQSPKYLFRKEGQNVTLSCEQNLNHDAMYWYRQDPGQGLRLIYYSQIVNDFQKGDIAEGYSVSREKKESFPLTVTSAQKNPTAFYLCASSMGQGYPLGEGYTFGSGTRLTVV.

The genes are TRBV5-4 and TRBJ2-4; D call uncertain. V was cut by 7 bases and J by 15 bases, with 17 bases left in between. The CDR3 length is 11 residues. The V gene's germline CDR1 is SGHNT and CDR2 YYREEE (reference sequence). This chain's CDR3 is CASPHKIGRYF. The CDR3 DNA is TGTGCCAGCCCCCACAAGATAGGGCGGTACTTC.

V gene TRBV2 combines with J gene TRBJ1-2; D is ambiguous. Between the trimmed V and J ends, which lost 6 bases and 2 bases, there was a span of 7 bases. The germline V gene encodes CDR1 SNHLY and CDR2 FYNNEI. CDR3 size: 12 residues. Here the CDR3 reads CASSRPNYGYTF. The CDR3 nucleotides read TGTGCCAGCAGCAGACCCAACTATGGCTACACCTTC.

The chain recombines TRBV19 with TRBJ1-4; D is undetermined. This CDR3 has 14 residues. The germline V and J ends were trimmed by 4 bases and 6 bases, with 12 bases remaining between them. Germline values: CDR1 LNHDA, CDR2 SQIVND (reference sequence). This CDR3 reads CASSKERPDEKLFF. CDR3 nucleotide sequence: TGTGCCAGTAGTAAGGAGAGGCCGGATGAAAAACTGTTTTTT.

The chain joins TRBV18 to TRBJ2-1; D remains unclear. The CDR3 is made up of 13 amino acids. V lost 3 bases and J 4 bases, leaving 7 bases between the germline ends. CDR1 and CDR2 (germline): KGHSH, LQKENI. In DNA form, the CDR3 reads TGTGCCAGCTCACCGCAGAGTTACAATGAGCAGTTCTTC. Residues: CASSPQSYNEQFF.

DNA of the CDR3: TGTGCCAGCAGCTTCTGGCAGGGTTCCGTTCAGCCCCAGCATTTT. Translation gives CASSFWQGSVQPQHF. The rearrangement joins TRBV6-6 to TRBJ1-5, with D maybe TRBD1 (5 bases). The V gene lost 6 bases and the J gene lost 6 bases, with 18 bases spanning the gap. The length of the CDR3 is 15 residues. In germline, CDR1 is MNHNY, CDR2 SVGAGI (reference sequence).

The chain joins TRBV6-7 to TRBJ2-2; TRBD2 matches 10 bases. TRBV6-7 is filed as an ORF, its function uncertain. Trimming took 2 bases from V and 2 from J; bases not matched to a gene: 11. The length of the CDR3 is 19 residues. The CDR3 nucleotides read TGTGCCAGCAGTTACACCTTTTCCGGACTAGCGGATAACACCGGGGAGCTGTTTTTT. Translated: CASSYTFSGLADNTGELFF.

The V call is TRBV9, the J call TRBJ2-1, with D hard to call. The CDR3 loop spans 13 amino acids. Trimming pared 4 bases from V and 4 bases from J, leaving 9 bases between. Germline CDR1 reads SGDLS; CDR2 reads YYNGEE. CDR3: CASSITAYNEQFF. CDR3 bases: TGTGCCAGCAGCATTACAGCTTACAATGAGCAGTTCTTC.

The chain recombines TRBV9 with TRBJ2-7, with TRBD1 identical over 7 bases. Germline values: CDR1 SGDLS, CDR2 YYNGEE. This CDR3 spans 15 amino acids. With 4 bases clipped from V and 0 bases from J, the junction kept 7 bases outside the gene matches. The CDR3 nucleotides are TGTGCCAGCAGCCCCCGACAGGGAACCTCCTACGAGCAGTACTTC. The encoded protein is CASSPRQGTSYEQYF.

This chain uses TRBV7-3 with TRBJ2-2; 13 bases align to TRBD2. This CDR3 region has 15 residues. Germline V gene sequence: CDR1 SGHTA, CDR2 FQGTGA. The J segment lost 6 bases and the V segment lost 5 bases, leaving 3 bases of the junction unmatched. As DNA, the CDR3 is TGTGCCAGCAGCCCAGGACTAGCGGGGGCCGGGGAGCTGTTTTTT. It is translated as CASSPGLAGAGELFF.